This T cell receptor beta chain came from a study of CD8 T cells in ankylosing spondylitis. Findings and caveats of the study: Earlier authors reported some of these motif variants in reactive arthritis synovial fluid and blood. Disease-associated clonotypes exhibited CD8+ identity and were relatively infrequent in peripheral blood.

Each TCR beta library was made by quantitative 5'-RACE that incorporated molecular barcodes. TCRdb used MiXCR to reprocess the 5' RACE reads, holding one entry per CDR3 protein. The sample yields about 270,000 distinct CDR3 sequences, more than 25% seen once. Comment on this clonotype: Its antigen is currently unknown.

The CDR3 loop spans 11 amino acids. Germline CDR1 SGHRS, CDR2 YFSETQ. V gave up 0 bases and J gave up 8 bases, with 5 bases separating them. The rearrangement joins TRBV5-1 to TRBJ1-2; D remains ambiguous. Sequenced sample: blood, either unsorted or a sorted T cell fraction (not recorded which). The sequence was obtained from a male donor with ankylosing spondylitis or in good health (not recorded which). Here the CDR3 DNA reads TGCGCCAGCAGCTTGGGTCAGGGCTACACCTTC. Protein product: CASSLGQGYTF.